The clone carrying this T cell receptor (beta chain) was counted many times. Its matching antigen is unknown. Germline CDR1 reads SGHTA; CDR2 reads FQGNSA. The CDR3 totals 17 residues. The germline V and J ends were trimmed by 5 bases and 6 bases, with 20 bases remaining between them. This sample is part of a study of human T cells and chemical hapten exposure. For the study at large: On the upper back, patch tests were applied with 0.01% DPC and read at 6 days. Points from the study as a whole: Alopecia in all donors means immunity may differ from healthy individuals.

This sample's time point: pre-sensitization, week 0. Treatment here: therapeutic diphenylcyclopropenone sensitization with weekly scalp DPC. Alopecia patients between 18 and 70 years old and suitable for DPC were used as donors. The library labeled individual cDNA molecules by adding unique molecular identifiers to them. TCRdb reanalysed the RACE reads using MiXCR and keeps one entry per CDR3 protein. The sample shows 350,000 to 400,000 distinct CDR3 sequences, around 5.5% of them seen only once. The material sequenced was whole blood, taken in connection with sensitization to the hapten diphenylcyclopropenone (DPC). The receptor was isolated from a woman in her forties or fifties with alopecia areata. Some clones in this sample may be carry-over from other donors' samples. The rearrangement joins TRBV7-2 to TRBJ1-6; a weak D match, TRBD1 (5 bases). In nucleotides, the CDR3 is TGTGCCAGCAGCCCCTGGATGGGCAGGGCGATTAATTCACCCCTCCACTTT. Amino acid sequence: CASSPWMGRAINSPLHF.